This TCR beta chain comes out of a study of breast tumors, draining lymph nodes, adjacent tissues. Breast cancer patients provided tissue from their axillary draining lymph nodes. This clonotype occurred many times. What it recognizes is unknown. TCRdb re-called the multiplex PCR reads with MiXCR, one entry per CDR3 protein. This sample carries approximately 250,000 distinct CDR3 sequences, 30% to 35% of them seen once, and the ten largest clones take 3.6%. General study points: Luminal-like breast cancer showed significantly higher tumor–nontumor repertoire similarity than basal-like. The data were judged consistent with most tumor T cells coming from lymph node and expanding in tumor.

The TCR was taken from a female donor with breast cancer. Some clones in this sample may be carry-over from other donors' samples. Sequences were obtained from axillary lymph node tissue.

CDR3 region: CASSITGDQPQHF. CDR3 in DNA: TGTGCCAGCAGCATCACAGGGGATCAGCCCCAGCATTTT. The V call is TRBV6-5, the J call TRBJ1-5, with 7 bases matching TRBD1. The germline CDR1 and CDR2 sequences are MNHEY and SVGAGI. The CDR3 is 13 residues long. Trimming took 6 bases from V and 5 from J; bases not matched to a gene: 4.